This T cell receptor beta chain was sequenced in a study of blood T cell repertoires in COVID-19. Overall study context: In each case, the material was cDNA or gDNA derived from T cells, B-cell-depleted T cells, or PBMCs.

CDR3 length: 13 amino acids. The germline V gene encodes CDR1 SQVTM and CDR2 ANQGSEA. Trimming removed 2 bases from V and 3 bases from J, with 11 bases in between. Profiled with immunoSEQ multiplex PCR; TCRdb holds only in-frame clones, not every one. The data show about 400,000 clones, over 75% seen once. V usage is TRBV29-1 and J usage is TRBJ2-7, with D perhaps matching TRBD1 (5 bases). The source material was PBMCs or T cells enriched from blood (not recorded which). This TCR was sampled from a woman aged 40 to 50 with acute COVID-19. Here the CDR3 DNA reads TGCAGCGTTGAAACGCTCGACAGCTACGAGCAGTACTTC. Translated: CSVETLDSYEQYF.